This T cell receptor (beta chain) was retrieved from a study of blood T cell repertoires in COVID-19. Study-wide context: Some COVID-19 samples were acute and others convalescent; all came from the United States, Italy and Spain.

TCRdb keeps only in-frame clones here, not all; method: immunoSEQ multiplex PCR. Here the sample spans 200,000 or so clones, about 86% being singletons. CDR3 size: 19 residues. The germline V gene encodes CDR1 SGHKS and CDR2 YYEKEE (reference sequence). The V end lost 0 bases, the J end lost 0 bases, and 16 bases lay between the germline ends. Study members were between about 18 and 100 years old and lived in approximately 25 US regions. Assignments of participants to cohorts depended upon their own reported clinical history. In Cohort 3, a recovered donor had either two negative PCRs, clearance, or symptom resolution.

The receptor's source is a man aged 35-49 years who had recovered from COVID-19. The J gene is TRBJ1-6, the V gene TRBV5-5; maybe TRBD1 (5 bases). Sequenced sample: PBMCs or T cells enriched from blood (not recorded which). The CDR3 spells CASSLDIQASLSYNSPLHF. The CDR3 nucleotides are TGTGCCAGCAGCTTGGATATACAGGCATCCCTCTCCTATAATTCACCCCTCCACTTT.